The source of this T cell receptor beta chain is a study of blood T cell repertoires in COVID-19. Study at large: T cells, B-cell-depleted T cells, or PBMCs provided the cDNA or gDNA that served as material.

The germline V gene encodes CDR1 KGHSH and CDR2 LQKENI. The V end lost 6 bases, the J end lost 7 bases, and 12 bases lay between the germline ends. The CDR3 is 13 amino acids. Profiling relied on immunoSEQ multiplex PCR, and the TCRdb table lists in-frame clones only, not all of them. The table lists about 16,000 clones, over 70% of them singletons, with roughly 13% in the top ten. Material: peripheral blood. The rearrangement uses TRBV18 and TRBJ1-4; possible D gene TRBD1, 5 bases. This clonotype was sampled from a man between 60 and 70 years old with acute or convalescent COVID-19. CDR3 in amino acids: CASSRGGPEKLFF. The CDR3, as DNA: TGTGCCAGCTCCCGGGGGGGACCTGAAAAACTGTTTTTT.